Below, 8 T cell receptor beta chains from the same sample are listed, as sequenced in a study of T cells in Graves' hyperthyroidism and ophthalmopathy. TCR beta CDR3 region amplification was performed from RNA transcripts. Primed by the HTBI set, a first-round RT-PCR was run on the TCR CDR3. Using its own MiXCR run on the multiplex PCR reads, TCRdb lists one record per CDR3 protein. Of approximately 370,000 distinct CDR3 sequences listed, 15% are singletons. The sequenced material came from blood. Source of these receptors: a woman under 40 with Graves' hyperthyroidism.

V usage is TRBV30 and J usage is TRBJ2-4; D possibly corresponds to TRBD1 (5 bases). This CDR3 region has 13 residues. Trimming stripped 3 bases from V and 6 bases from J, with 12 bases between. Germline assignment: CDR1 GTSNPN and CDR2 SVGIG (reference sequence). The CDR3 loop reads CAWRKGLGNIQYF. The CDR3 nucleotides are TGTGCCTGGAGGAAGGGGTTAGGAAACATTCAGTACTTC.

This clonotype has more than one count but fewer than ten. The chain couples TRBV2 to TRBJ2-1; either TRBD1 or TRBD2 may fit D (5 bases each). Trimming stripped 11 bases from V and 10 bases from J, with 21 bases between. Germline V gene lookup returns CDR1 SNHLY and CDR2 FYNNEI. The CDR3 consists of 13 residues. The CDR3 region has the DNA TGTGCCGGCAATAGGGGAGTTCGGACCGAGCAGTTCTTC. Protein product: CAGNRGVRTEQFF.

At least ten counts were recorded for this clonotype. The genes are TRBV3-1 and TRBJ2-5, with unresolved D. V lost 10 bases, J lost 1 base, and 16 bases lay in between. The CDR3 loop spans 14 amino acids. Looked up from germline, CDR1 is LGHDT and CDR2 is YNNKEL (reference sequence). The DNA of the CDR3 is TGTGCCACCTCTGTGGGGAAACTCCAAGAGACCCAGTACTTC. Translation gives CATSVGKLQETQYF.

This clonotype was seen at least ten times. J is TRBJ2-7 and V is TRBV20-1; D ambiguous. The V gene lost 6 bases and the J gene lost 5 bases, with 8 bases spanning the gap. CDR1 and CDR2 (germline): DFQATT, SNEGSKA (reference sequence). CDR3 length: 10 residues. CDR3 in DNA: TGCAGTGCCAGTAGGGACGAGCAGTACTTC. It yields the protein CSASRDEQYF.

This clonotype was observed at least ten times. The gene calls are TRBV20-1 and TRBJ2-3; no firm D call. The CDR3 totals 13 residues. The V end lost 1 base, the J end lost 1 base, and 6 bases lay between the germline ends. The germline CDR1 and CDR2 sequences are DFQATT and SNEGSKA (reference sequence). CDR3 residues: CSARVVGTDTQYF. The CDR3 DNA reads as TGCAGTGCTAGAGTGGTTGGCACAGATACGCAGTATTTT.

This clonotype was observed many times. The rearrangement links TRBV12-5 to TRBJ1-2; 9 nucleotides agree with TRBD1. CDR3 length: 15 amino acids. V trimming: 2 bases; J trimming: 4 bases; junction bases outside the gene matches: 5. CDR1 is LGHNT, CDR2 FRNRAP, per germline. The CDR3 protein is CASGLWDRDFYGYTF. Here the CDR3 DNA reads TGTGCTAGTGGTTTGTGGGACAGGGACTTCTATGGCTACACCTTC.

This clonotype was seen only a few times. The chain couples TRBV6-2 or TRBV6-3 to TRBJ1-1; perhaps TRBD1 as D (5 bases). The CDR3 consists of 13 residues. Trimming pared 4 bases from V and 3 bases from J, leaving 9 bases between. The V gene's germline CDR1 is MNHEY and CDR2 SVGEGT. The CDR3 DNA sequence: TGTGCCAGCAGTTGGGGGAGGGACACTGAAGCTTTCTTT. It specifies CASSWGRDTEAFF.

V usage is TRBV20-1 and J usage is TRBJ2-2, with 8 bases that match TRBD2. V was pared by 5 bases and J by 2 bases, with 4 bases of the junction left unmatched. This CDR3 has 14 residues. Per germline, CDR1 DFQATT and CDR2 SNEGSKA (reference sequence). DNA of the CDR3: TGCAGTGCTTTTAGCGGGGCAAACACCGGGGAGCTGTTTTTT. Its translation is CSAFSGANTGELFF.